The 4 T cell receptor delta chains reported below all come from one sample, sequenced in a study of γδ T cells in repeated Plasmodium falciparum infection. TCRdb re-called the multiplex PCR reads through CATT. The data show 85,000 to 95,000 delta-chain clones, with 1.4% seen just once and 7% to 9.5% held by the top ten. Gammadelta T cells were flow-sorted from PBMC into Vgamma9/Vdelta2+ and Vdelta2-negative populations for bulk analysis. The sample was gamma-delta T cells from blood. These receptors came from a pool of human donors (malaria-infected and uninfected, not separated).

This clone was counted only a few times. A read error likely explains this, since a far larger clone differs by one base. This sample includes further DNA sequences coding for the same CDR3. The chain's CDR3 is CALGDDSFCTGGYTDKLIF. In nucleotides, the CDR3 is TGCGCTCTTGGGGATGATTCCTTTTGTACTGGGGGCTACACCGATAAACTCATCTTT. This chain joins TRDV1 and TRDJ1, with 8 bases lining up with TRDD3. This CDR3 contains 19 residues. CDR1 is TSWWSYY and CDR2 is QGS in the germline V gene.

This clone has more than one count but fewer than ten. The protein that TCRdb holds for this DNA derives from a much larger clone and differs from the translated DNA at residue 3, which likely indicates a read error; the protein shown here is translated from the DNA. The CDR3 region has the DNA TGTGCCTATGACCCTCGGAGCGGTCCGACAGCACAACTCTTCTTT. Translation: CAYDPRSGPTAQLFF. The rearrangement links TRDV2 to TRDJ2; D uncertain. The J gene was missing in TCRdb and was found by matching the end of the DNA to germline. The CDR3 runs 15 residues. Germline values: CDR1 GEAIGNYY, CDR2 EKD.

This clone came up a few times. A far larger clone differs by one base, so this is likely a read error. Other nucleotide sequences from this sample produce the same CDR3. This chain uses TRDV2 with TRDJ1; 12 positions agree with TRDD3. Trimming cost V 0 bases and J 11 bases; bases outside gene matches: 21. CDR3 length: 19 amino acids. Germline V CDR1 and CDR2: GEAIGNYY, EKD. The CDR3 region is CACDTVPLLGDTGTGKLIF. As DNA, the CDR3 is TGTGCCTGTGACACCGTTCCCCTACTGGGGGATACAGGCACCGGTAAGCTCATCTTT.

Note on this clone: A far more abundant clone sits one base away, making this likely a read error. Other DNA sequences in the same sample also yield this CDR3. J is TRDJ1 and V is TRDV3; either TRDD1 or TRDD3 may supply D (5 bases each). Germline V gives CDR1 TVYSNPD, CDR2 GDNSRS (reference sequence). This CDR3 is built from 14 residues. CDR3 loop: CAWKSGGYTDKLIF. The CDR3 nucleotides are TGTGCCTGGAAATCCGGGGGGTACACCGATAAACTCATCTTC. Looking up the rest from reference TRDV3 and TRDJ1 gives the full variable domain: CDKVTQSSPDQTVASGSEVVLLCTYDTVYSNPDLFWYRIRPDYSFQFVFYGDNSRSEGADFTQGRFSVKHILTQKAFHLVISPVRTEDSATYYCAWKSGGYTDKLIFGKGTRVTVEP.